Included here is one T cell receptor (beta chain) sequence, with context. Its antigen remains unknown. A library of TCRbeta sequences, prepared with unique molecular identifiers, was generated. TCRdb recomputed calls from the PCR reads with MiXCR, one row per CDR3 protein. The table includes 450,000 to 550,000 distinct CDR3 sequences, 10% to 12% detected once. Between the trimmed V and J ends, which lost 0 bases and 8 bases, there was a span of 13 bases. CDR3 length: 14 residues. Germline lookup yields CDR1 MNHEY and CDR2 SVGAGI. This sample is part of a study of T-cell reconstitution after alpha-beta-depleted transplantation in children. Study-wide findings and caveats: Several hundred graft clones that had expanded were reportedly the source of alpha-beta T cells about two months after transplant.

The chain has TRBV6-5 and TRBJ1-1; no definite D call. Source: PBMCs, mostly from graft donor cells, taken 180 days after TCRalphabeta/CD19-depleted stem cell transplant. This receptor was taken from a female patient aged 2-15 years who had a stem cell transplant for aplastic anemia, so the T cells may come from the graft donor. CDR3 DNA: TGTGCCAGCAGTTACTCGACCCACCGCATCGAAGCTTTCTTT. Its translation is CASSYSTHRIEAFF.